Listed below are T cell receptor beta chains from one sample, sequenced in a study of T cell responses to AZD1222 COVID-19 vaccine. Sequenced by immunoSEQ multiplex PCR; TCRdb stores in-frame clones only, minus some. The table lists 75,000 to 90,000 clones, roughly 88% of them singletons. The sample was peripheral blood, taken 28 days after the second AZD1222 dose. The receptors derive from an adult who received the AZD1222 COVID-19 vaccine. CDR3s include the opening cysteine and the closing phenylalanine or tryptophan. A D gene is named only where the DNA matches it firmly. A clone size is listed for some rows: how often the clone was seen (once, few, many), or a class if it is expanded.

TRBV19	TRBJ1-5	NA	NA	CASTLRGIYSNQPQHF	TGTGCCAGTACTCTTAGGGGTATCTATAGCAATCAGCCCCAGCATTTT
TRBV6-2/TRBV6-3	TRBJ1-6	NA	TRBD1	CASSYGTASSYNSPLHF	TGTGCCAGCAGTTACGGGACAGCGAGCTCCTATAATTCACCCCTCCACTTT
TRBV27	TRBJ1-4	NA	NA	CASSSNTYNEKLFF	TGTGCCAGCAGTTCAAACACATATAATGAAAAACTGTTTTTT
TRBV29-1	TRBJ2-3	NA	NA	CSVAPTSTDTQYF	TGCAGCGTTGCCCCGACTAGCACAGATACGCAGTATTTT
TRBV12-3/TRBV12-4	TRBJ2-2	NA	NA	CASRVSDGELFF	TGTGCCAGCAGAGTTTCAGACGGGGAGCTGTTTTTT
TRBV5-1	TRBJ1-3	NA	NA	CASSQGHADTIYF	TGCGCCAGCAGCCAAGGTCATGCAGACACCATATATTTT
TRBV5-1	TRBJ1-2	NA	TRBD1	CASSLAGDSYNGYTF	TGCGCCAGCAGCTTGGCCGGGGACAGTTATAATGGCTACACCTTC
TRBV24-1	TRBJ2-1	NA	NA	CATSPSALRNEQFF	TGTGCCACCAGTCCTAGCGCCCTTCGCAATGAGCAGTTCTTC
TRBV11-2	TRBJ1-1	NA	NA	CASSLVAMNTEAFF	TGTGCCAGCAGCTTAGTTGCGATGAACACTGAAGCTTTCTTT
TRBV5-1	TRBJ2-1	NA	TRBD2	CASSQLSGTSGKSEQFF	TGCGCCAGCAGCCAGTTATCCGGGACTAGCGGGAAATCTGAGCAGTTCTTC
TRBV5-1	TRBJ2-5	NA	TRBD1	CASSGGTGRRETQYF	TGCGCCAGCAGCGGGGGGACAGGGAGGAGAGAGACCCAGTACTTC
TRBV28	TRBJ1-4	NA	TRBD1	CASSQPGQLFF	TGTGCCAGCAGTCAACCGGGACAGTTGTTTTTT
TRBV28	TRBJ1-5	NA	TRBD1	CASSRTGFPEAQHF	TGTGCCAGCAGCAGGACAGGGTTTCCAGAAGCCCAGCATTTT
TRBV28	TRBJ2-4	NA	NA	CASHSLAKNIQYF	TGTGCCAGCCACAGTCTAGCCAAAAACATTCAGTACTTC
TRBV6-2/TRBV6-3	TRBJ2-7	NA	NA	CASSPGTVAAYEQYF	TGTGCCAGCAGTCCCGGAACAGTCGCTGCCTACGAGCAGTACTTC
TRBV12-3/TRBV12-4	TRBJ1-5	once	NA	CASRPDRNQPQHF	TGTGCCAGCAGGCCTGACAGGAATCAGCCCCAGCATTTT
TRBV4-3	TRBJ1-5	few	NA	CASSQDGNQPQHF	TGCGCCAGCAGCCAAGATGGCAATCAGCCCCAGCATTTT
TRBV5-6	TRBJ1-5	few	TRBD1	CASSFRTGLNQPQHF	TGTGCCAGCAGCTTTCGGACAGGTCTCAATCAGCCCCAGCATTTT
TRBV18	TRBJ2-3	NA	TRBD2	CASSPPTSGSTDTQYF	TGTGCCAGCTCCCCGCCTACTAGCGGGAGCACAGATACGCAGTATTTT
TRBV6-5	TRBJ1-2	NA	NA	CASNGPGDGYTF	TGTGCCAGCAATGGCCCAGGAGATGGCTACACCTTC
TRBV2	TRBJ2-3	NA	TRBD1	CASSALKGALRTDTQYF	TGTGCCAGCAGTGCCCTCAAGGGGGCCTTGAGGACAGATACGCAGTATTTT
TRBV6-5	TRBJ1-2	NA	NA	CASSLLRRSNYGYTF	TGTGCCAGCAGCTTACTCCGCCGCAGCAACTATGGCTACACCTTC
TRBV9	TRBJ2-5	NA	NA	CASSVSQQETQYF	TGTGCCAGCAGCGTAAGCCAACAAGAGACCCAGTACTTC
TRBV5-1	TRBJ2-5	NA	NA	CASTLTGSPQETQYF	TGCGCCAGCACCTTGACAGGCTCCCCGCAAGAGACCCAGTACTTC
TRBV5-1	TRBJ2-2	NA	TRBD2	CASSSGGTGELFF	TGCGCCAGCAGTTCGGGAGGGACCGGGGAGCTGTTTTTT
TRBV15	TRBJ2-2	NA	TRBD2	CATSEREAPNTGELFF	TGTGCCACCAGCGAGCGGGAGGCCCCGAACACCGGGGAGCTGTTTTTT
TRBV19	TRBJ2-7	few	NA	CASSIDLRSSYEQYF	TGTGCCAGTAGTATAGATCTGAGGAGCTCCTACGAGCAGTACTTC
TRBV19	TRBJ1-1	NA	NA	CASSWTGNTEAFF	TGTGCCAGTAGTTGGACGGGGAACACTGAAGCTTTCTTT
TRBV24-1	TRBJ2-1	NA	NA	CATQDSSSSNEQFF	TGTGCCACCCAGGACTCGAGCTCCTCCAATGAGCAGTTCTTC
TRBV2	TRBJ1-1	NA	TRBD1	CASSGAGGNTEAFF	TGTGCCAGCAGTGGGGCAGGGGGCAACACTGAAGCTTTCTTT
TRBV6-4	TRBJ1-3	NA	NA	CASSDIAPNTIYF	TGTGCCAGCAGTGACATAGCACCAAACACCATATATTTT
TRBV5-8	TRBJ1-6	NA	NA	CASRPTGGALHF	TGTGCCAGCAGGCCCACAGGTGGGGCCCTCCACTTT
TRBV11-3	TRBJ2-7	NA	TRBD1	CASSASGQGFYEQYF	TGTGCCAGCAGCGCTTCGGGACAGGGGTTCTACGAGCAGTACTTC
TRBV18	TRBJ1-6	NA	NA	CASSPSAADISPLHF	TGTGCCAGCTCACCAAGTGCGGCAGACATCTCACCCCTCCACTTT
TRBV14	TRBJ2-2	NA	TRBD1	CASSSTGYSNTGELFF	TGTGCCAGCAGCTCGACAGGGTATTCGAACACCGGGGAGCTGTTTTTT